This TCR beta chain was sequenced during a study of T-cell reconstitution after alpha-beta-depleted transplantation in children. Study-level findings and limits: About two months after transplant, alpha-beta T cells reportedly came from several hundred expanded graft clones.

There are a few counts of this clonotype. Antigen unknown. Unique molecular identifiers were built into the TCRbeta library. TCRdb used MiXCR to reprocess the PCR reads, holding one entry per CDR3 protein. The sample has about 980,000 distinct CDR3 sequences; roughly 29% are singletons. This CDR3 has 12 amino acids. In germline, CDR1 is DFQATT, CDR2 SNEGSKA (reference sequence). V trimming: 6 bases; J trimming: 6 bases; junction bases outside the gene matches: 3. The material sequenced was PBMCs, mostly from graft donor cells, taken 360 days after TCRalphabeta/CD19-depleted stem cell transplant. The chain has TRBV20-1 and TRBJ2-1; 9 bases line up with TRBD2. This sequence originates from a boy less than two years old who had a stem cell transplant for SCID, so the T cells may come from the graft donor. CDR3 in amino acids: CSASGGSNEQFF. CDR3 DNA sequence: TGCAGTGCGAGCGGGGGGTCCAATGAGCAGTTCTTC.